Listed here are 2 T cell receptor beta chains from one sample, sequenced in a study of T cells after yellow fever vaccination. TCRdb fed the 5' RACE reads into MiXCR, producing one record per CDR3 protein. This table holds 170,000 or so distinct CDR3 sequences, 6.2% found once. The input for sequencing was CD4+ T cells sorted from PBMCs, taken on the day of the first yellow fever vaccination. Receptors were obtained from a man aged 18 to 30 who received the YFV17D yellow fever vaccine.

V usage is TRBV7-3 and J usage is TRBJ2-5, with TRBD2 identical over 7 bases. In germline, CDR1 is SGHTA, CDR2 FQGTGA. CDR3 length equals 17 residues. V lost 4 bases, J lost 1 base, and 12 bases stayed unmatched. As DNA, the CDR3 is TGTGCCAGCAGCTATCCCGTGGCCGGGGGGAGCCAAGAGACCCAGTACTTC. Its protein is CASSYPVAGGSQETQYF.

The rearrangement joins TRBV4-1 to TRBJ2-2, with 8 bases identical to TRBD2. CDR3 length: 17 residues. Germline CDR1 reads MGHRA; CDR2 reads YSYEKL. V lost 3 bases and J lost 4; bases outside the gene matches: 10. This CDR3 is CASSHGLGGASTGELFF. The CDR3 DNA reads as TGCGCCAGCAGCCACGGACTCGGGGGGGCGAGCACCGGGGAGCTGTTTTTT.